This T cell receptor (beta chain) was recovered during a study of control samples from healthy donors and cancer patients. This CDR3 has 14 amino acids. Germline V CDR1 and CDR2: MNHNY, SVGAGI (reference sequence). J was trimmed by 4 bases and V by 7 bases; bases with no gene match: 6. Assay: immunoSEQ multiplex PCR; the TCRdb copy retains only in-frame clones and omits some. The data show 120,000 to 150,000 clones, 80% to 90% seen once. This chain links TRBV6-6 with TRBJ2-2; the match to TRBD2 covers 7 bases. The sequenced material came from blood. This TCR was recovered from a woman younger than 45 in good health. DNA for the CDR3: TGTGCCAGCAAGGGAGGGTGGAGCACCGGGGAGCTGTTTTTT. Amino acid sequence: CASKGGWSTGELFF.